The source of this TCR beta chain is a study of immune cell composition in non-small cell lung cancer. Study-wide background: Lung adenocarcinoma or squamous carcinoma made up most tumours.

This table comes from immunoSEQ multiplex PCR, and its TCRdb copy is limited to in-frame clones, with some not included. The table records about 2,900 clones, 65% to 85% of them present only once. This CDR3 spans 15 amino acids. Germline trimming cut 2 bases from V and 2 bases from J; bases unmatched to any gene: 3. The germline V gene has CDR1 SGDLS and CDR2 YYNGEE. The same data also went into a second study, on CD4 T cells in lung cancer. That source adds: Before giving blood, patients had received treatments including platinum chemotherapy, some also nivolumab or pembrolizumab. Some responses in blood might come from in vitro naive priming, not memory.

Sequences were obtained from lung tumor tissue. The rearrangement joins TRBV9 to TRBJ2-3, with 9 bases matching TRBD2. The sequence came from a human donor with non-small cell lung cancer. CDR3 nucleotide sequence: TGTGCCAGCAGCGTCGCTAGCGGGGACACAGATACGCAGTATTTT. It is translated as CASSVASGDTDTQYF.